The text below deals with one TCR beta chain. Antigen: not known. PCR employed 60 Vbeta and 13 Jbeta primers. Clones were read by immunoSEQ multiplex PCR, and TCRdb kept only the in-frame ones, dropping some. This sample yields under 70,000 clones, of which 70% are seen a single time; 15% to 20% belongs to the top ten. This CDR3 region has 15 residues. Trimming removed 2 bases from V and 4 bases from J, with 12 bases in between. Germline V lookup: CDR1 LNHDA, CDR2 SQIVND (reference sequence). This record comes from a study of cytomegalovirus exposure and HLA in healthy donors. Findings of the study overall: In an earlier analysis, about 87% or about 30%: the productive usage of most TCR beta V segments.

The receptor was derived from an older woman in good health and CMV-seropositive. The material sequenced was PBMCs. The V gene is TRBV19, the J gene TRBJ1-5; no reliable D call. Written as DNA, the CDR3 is TGTGCCAGTAGTATAAATCTGGAGGAAAATCAGCCCCAGCATTTT. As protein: CASSINLEENQPQHF.